A selection of T cell receptor beta chains follows, all from one sample in a study of OX40 agonist ivuxolimab in advanced cancers. Clones were sequenced by immunoSEQ multiplex PCR, and TCRdb holds only the in-frame ones, with some missing. Seen here are about 80,000 clones, roughly four fifths observed once, and the top ten hold approximately 7%. The sequencing used CD4+ or CD8+ T cells sorted from blood, collected in a trial of the OX40 agonist ivuxolimab. These receptor sequences come from an adult with an advanced solid tumor such as melanoma, head and neck, liver or kidney cancer. CDR3s include the opening cysteine and the closing phenylalanine or tryptophan. The D gene is left open where the match is weak. Only some rows state a clone size, as once, few, many or a class for expanded clones.

TRBD1,.,TRBV7-9,TRBJ2-5,TGTGCCAGCAGCCTCACCGGGACAGCTAAAGAGACCCAGTACTTC,CASSLTGTAKETQYF
.,.,TRBV12-1,TRBJ2-2,TGTGCCAGCAGCATGCCGGGACTAGCGGGGGATAACACCGGGGAGCTGTTTTTT,CASSMPGLAGDNTGELFF
.,.,TRBV18,TRBJ2-3,TGTGCCAGCTCACCAAGTGAGGCGGGATTGATAACGCAGTATTTT,CASSPSEAGLITQYF
TRBD1,.,TRBV7-2,TRBJ2-7,TGTGCCAGCAGCTCGGGACAGGGGGACGAGCAGTACTTC,CASSSGQGDEQYF
.,.,TRBV19,TRBJ1-5,TGTGCCAGTAGTAATATGGGGATCAAGGCGCCCCAGCATTTT,CASSNMGIKAPQHF
.,.,TRBV19,TRBJ2-6,TGTGCCAGTAGTATGGGTGCATCTGGGGCCAACGTCCTGACTTTC,CASSMGASGANVLTF
TRBD2,.,TRBV4-3,TRBJ2-7,TGCGCCAGCAGCCGGGGACTAGCCCGGGAGGGAACCTCCTACGAGCAGTACTTC,CASSRGLAREGTSYEQYF
.,.,TRBV6-6,TRBJ2-1,TGTGCCGCGGGTCGAGCCAATGAGCAGTTCTTC,CAAGRANEQFF
TRBD1,.,TRBV2,TRBJ1-4,TGTGCCAGCAGGGAGGACAGGGTGAATGAAAAACTGTTTTTT,CASREDRVNEKLFF
.,.,TRBV11-2,TRBJ2-7,TGTGCCAGCAGCGAAGACGAGGGGTCCGACGAGCAGTACTTC,CASSEDEGSDEQYF
.,.,TRBV28,TRBJ1-2,TGTGCCAGCAGTTCCCAGTCGGCCGGGCTAGGCTACACCTTC,CASSSQSAGLGYTF
.,.,TRBV2,TRBJ1-6,TGTGCCAGCAGTGCCCCGGGCTTCAGCTCCTATAATTCACCCCTCCACTTT,CASSAPGFSSYNSPLHF
.,few,TRBV2,TRBJ1-5,TGTGCCAGCGGGGACAGCAATCAGCCCCAGCATTTT,CASGDSNQPQHF
TRBD2,.,TRBV7-3,TRBJ2-1,TGTGCCAGCAGCCGCGCCATAGATACTAGCGGCAAGCAGTTCTTC,CASSRAIDTSGKQFF
.,few,TRBV5-1,TRBJ2-3,TGCGCCAGCAGCTTGGGGCACCTCACCCGGTCAGATACGCAGTATTTT,CASSLGHLTRSDTQYF
TRBD1,.,TRBV5-6,TRBJ2-4,TGTGCCAGCAGCCCCCTGGACAGGGGGGCCCTAGCCAAAAACATTCAGTACTTC,CASSPLDRGALAKNIQYF
.,.,TRBV29-1,TRBJ1-1,TGCAGCGTACCTGTGCGGGGCACTGAAGCTTTCTTT,CSVPVRGTEAFF
.,few,TRBV7-2,TRBJ1-1,TGTGCCAGCAGCTCTTACGGGGTGAACACTGAAGCTTTCTTT,CASSSYGVNTEAFF
TRBD2,.,TRBV2,TRBJ2-7,TGTGCCAGCAGTGCTGCCACTAGCGGGTACTCCTACGAGCAGTACTTC,CASSAATSGYSYEQYF
.,.,TRBV28,TRBJ1-2,TGTGCCAGCAGTTTAGCTAGGACAGCTGCTAGCTACACCTTC,CASSLARTAASYTF
TRBD2,.,TRBV7-3,TRBJ2-1,TGTGCCAGCAGCCCCATCGGGACTAGCAGTACCTACAATGAGCAGTTCTTC,CASSPIGTSSTYNEQFF
TRBD1,.,TRBV18,TRBJ2-1,TGTGCCAGCTCACCGGGACAGGGGGCGGGCAATGAGCAGTTCTTC,CASSPGQGAGNEQFF
TRBD2,.,TRBV25-1,TRBJ2-7,TGTGCCAGCACCGCGGGAGGGAGCTACGAGCAGTACTTC,CASTAGGSYEQYF
.,.,TRBV27,TRBJ2-7,TGTGCCAGCAGTTTTCAGCGTTACTACGAGCAGTACTTC,CASSFQRYYEQYF
.,.,TRBV6-1,TRBJ1-3,TGTGCCAGCAGTGAGGGGATGCCGAGCTCTGGAAACACCATATATTTT,CASSEGMPSSGNTIYF
TRBD2,.,TRBV6-5,TRBJ2-7,TGTGCCAGCAGTTATACTAGCGGGGCCTACGAGCAGTACTTC,CASSYTSGAYEQYF
.,.,TRBV5-1,TRBJ2-2,TGCGCCAGCAGCTTGGGACCCCAGTCAAACACCGGGGAGCTGTTTTTT,CASSLGPQSNTGELFF
.,once,TRBV7-3,TRBJ2-1,TGTGCCAGCAGCCCGGATTTTTCTGGGGAGCAGTTCTTC,CASSPDFSGEQFF
.,.,TRBV27,TRBJ1-1,TGTGCCAGCAGTTCACACCTCCCAGGGTTCCGCGGCACTGAAGCTTTCTTT,CASSSHLPGFRGTEAFF
.,.,TRBV6-1,TRBJ2-7,TGTGCCAGCAGTGTTGGAGTAGCCTTATCCTACGAGCAGTACTTC,CASSVGVALSYEQYF
.,.,TRBV5-6,TRBJ2-3,TGTGCCAGCAGCTTAGACCGGGCCCCTGGCACAGATACGCAGTATTTT,CASSLDRAPGTDTQYF
.,.,TRBV14,TRBJ2-1,TGTGCCAGCAGCCAGGTCGGATCAATGGCTGAGCAGTTCTTC,CASSQVGSMAEQFF
.,.,TRBV14,TRBJ1-6,TGTGCCAGCAGCCAAGGGCAGGGCGGTAATTCACCCCTCCACTTT,CASSQGQGGNSPLHF
.,.,TRBV7-9,TRBJ2-3,TGTGCCAGCAGCTCCCCGGGAGAGATGGATACGCAGTATTTT,CASSSPGEMDTQYF
TRBD1,.,TRBV28,TRBJ1-2,TGTGCCACGAAGCAGGGGGCGAGCATCTATGGCTACACCTTC,CATKQGASIYGYTF
.,.,TRBV9,TRBJ2-2,TGTGCCAGCAGCAATCACAGGGACCGCACGAACACCGGGGAGCTGTTTTTT,CASSNHRDRTNTGELFF
.,.,TRBV2,TRBJ2-2,TGTGCCAGCAGGGCCGGGACGGCTAACACCGGGGAGCTGTTTTTT,CASRAGTANTGELFF
TRBD2,.,TRBV2,TRBJ2-1,TGTGCCAGCAGAGCTTCGGGGGGAGGGCCCTACAATGAGCAGTTCTTC,CASRASGGGPYNEQFF
.,.,TRBV27,TRBJ1-5,TGTGCCAGCCAACGGGGGGTCGGGCAGCCCCAGCATTTT,CASQRGVGQPQHF
.,.,TRBV5-4,TRBJ2-5,TGTGCCAGCAGCTTGGACGGACTCCAAGAGACCCAGTACTTC,CASSLDGLQETQYF
.,.,TRBV4-2,TRBJ2-2,TGTGCCAGCAGCCAAGATCCGACGGGTACCACCGGGGAGCTGTTTTTT,CASSQDPTGTTGELFF
TRBD1,.,TRBV30,TRBJ1-4,TGTGCCTGGAGTCCTAAAACAGGGGGCTTAGGGGAAAAACTGTTTTTT,CAWSPKTGGLGEKLFF